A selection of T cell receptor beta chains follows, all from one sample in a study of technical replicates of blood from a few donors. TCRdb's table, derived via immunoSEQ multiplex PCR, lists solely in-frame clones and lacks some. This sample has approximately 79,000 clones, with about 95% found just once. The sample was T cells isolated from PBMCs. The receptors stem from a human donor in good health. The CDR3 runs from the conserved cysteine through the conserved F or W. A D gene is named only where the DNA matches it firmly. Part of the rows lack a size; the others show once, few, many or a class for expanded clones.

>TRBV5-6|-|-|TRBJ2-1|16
CASSLVAQGSYNEQFF
TGTGCCAGCAGCTTGGTGGCGCAGGGGTCCTACAATGAGCAGTTCTTC
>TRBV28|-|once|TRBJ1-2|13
CASGRTPLYGYTF
TGTGCCAGCGGTCGGACACCCTTATATGGCTACACCTTC
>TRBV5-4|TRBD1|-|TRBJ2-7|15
CASSLGTGTSYEQYF
TGTGCCAGCAGCCTGGGGACAGGGACATCCTACGAGCAGTACTTC
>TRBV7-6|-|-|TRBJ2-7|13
CASSFPLGDEQYF
TGTGCCAGCAGCTTTCCCCTCGGGGACGAGCAGTACTTC
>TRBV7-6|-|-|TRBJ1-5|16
CASSPREGGSNQPQHF
TGTGCCAGCAGCCCACGGGAGGGGGGGAGCAATCAGCCCCAGCATTTT
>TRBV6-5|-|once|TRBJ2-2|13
CASSSMNTGELFF
TGTGCCAGCAGTTCCATGAACACCGGGGAGCTGTTTTTT
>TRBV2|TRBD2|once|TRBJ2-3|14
CASRGGGSTDTQYF
TGTGCCAGCAGAGGCGGGGGGTCCACAGATACGCAGTATTTT
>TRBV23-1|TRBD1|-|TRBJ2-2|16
CASSPGQGRKTGELFF
TGCGCCAGCTCGCCGGGACAGGGGAGAAAGACCGGGGAGCTGTTTTTT
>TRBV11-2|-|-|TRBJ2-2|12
CASSLDSGELFF
TGTGCCAGCAGCTTAGATAGCGGGGAGCTGTTTTTT
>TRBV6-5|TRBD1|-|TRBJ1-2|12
CASRGQGYGYTF
TGTGCCAGCAGGGGACAGGGCTATGGCTACACCTTC
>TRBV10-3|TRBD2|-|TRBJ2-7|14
CAILRAGATYEQYF
TGTGCCATCCTCCGAGCGGGAGCTACCTACGAGCAGTACTTC
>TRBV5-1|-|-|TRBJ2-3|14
CASKGDQNTDTQYF
TGCGCCAGCAAGGGGGACCAGAACACAGATACGCAGTATTTT
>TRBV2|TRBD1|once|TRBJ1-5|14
CASSGGQGNQPQHF
TGTGCCAGCAGTGGGGGACAGGGAAATCAGCCCCAGCATTTT
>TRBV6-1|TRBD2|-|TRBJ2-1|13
CASSTGGINEQFF
TGTGCCAGCAGTACGGGGGGGATCAATGAGCAGTTCTTC